This TCR beta chain derives from a study of shared clonotypes between healthy human individuals. The table came from immunoSEQ multiplex PCR; TCRdb's copy has only in-frame clones and leaves some out. In the table there are fewer than 800,000 clones, 92% of which are singletons. CDR3 length: 13 amino acids. Germline CDR1 is SGHRS and CDR2 is YFSETQ. V was trimmed by 0 bases and J by 4 bases, leaving 8 bases between them. As defined, naive CD8 cells were CD45RO-negative and positively selected for CCR7, with terminally differentiated effector memory CD45RA+ cells excluded. V gene TRBV5-1 combines with J gene TRBJ2-7; tentatively, D is TRBD1 (5 bases). The TCR originated in a man younger than 45 in good health. Sequenced: naive CD8+ T cells sorted from blood. The CDR3 loop reads CASSLGDRYEQYF. CDR3 in DNA: TGCGCCAGCAGCTTGGGAGACAGATACGAGCAGTACTTC.